A single sample is the source of the 28 T cell receptor beta chains below, sequenced in a study of human thymus T cells. Generated by immunoSEQ multiplex PCR, the TCRdb table keeps only in-frame clones and is missing some. The table lists around 130,000 clones, around 96% of them singletons. During corrective heart surgery, resections were taken, and the thymus tissue came from them. The sequencing sample was made of thymus tissue. The receptors come from a boy younger than two with a congenital heart defect but otherwise immunologically healthy.

The chain links TRBV2 to TRBJ1-1; D is perhaps TRBD1 (6 bases). CDR1 SNHLY and CDR2 FYNNEI come from the germline V gene. The ends were cut back, 4 bases at V and 4 bases at J, with 10 bases in the middle. This CDR3 region has 13 residues. CDR3 protein: CASSAGGATEAFF. The CDR3 DNA is TGTGCCAGCAGTGCTGGGGGGGCCACTGAAGCTTTCTTT. Variable domain in full (rest from reference TRBV2 and TRBJ1-1): EPEVTQTPSHQVTQMGQEVILRCVPISNHLYFYWYRQILGQKVEFLVSFYNNEISEKSEIFDDQFSVERPDGSNFTLKIRSTKLEDSAMYFCASSAGGATEAFFGQGTRLTVV.

The chain combines TRBV4-3 with TRBJ1-1; possibly TRBD1 for D (5 bases). Germline assignment: CDR1 LGHNA and CDR2 YSLEER. This CDR3 region has 13 residues. V was shortened by 0 bases and J by 10 bases, with 12 bases between the two germline ends. CDR3: CASSQETRQGAFF. The CDR3 DNA is TGCGCCAGCAGCCAAGAAACAAGGCAGGGAGCTTTCTTT.

The J gene is TRBJ2-1, the V gene TRBV28; 8 bases line up with TRBD2. Germline CDR1 MDHEN, CDR2 SYDVKM. The CDR3 loop spans 15 amino acids. Trimming took 6 bases from V and 4 from J; bases not matched to a gene: 8. CDR3 region: CASSPTGGQYNEQFF. Written as DNA, the CDR3 is TGTGCCAGCAGCCCTACGGGGGGGCAGTACAATGAGCAGTTCTTC.

This chain connects TRBV5-1 to TRBJ2-5; TRBD2 matches at 12 bases. CDR1 is SGHRS and CDR2 is YFSETQ in the germline V gene. V shed 4 bases and J 5 bases; nucleotides not matched to a gene: 12. The CDR3 sequence is 17 residues long. The CDR3 region has the DNA TGCGCCAGCAGCCCTAGACTAGCGGGGGTCCCCTGGGAGACCCAGTACTTC. Its protein is CASSPRLAGVPWETQYF.

This chain links TRBV4-1 with TRBJ2-1; maybe TRBD1 (6 bases). With 3 bases removed from V and 4 bases from J, the gap between germline ends came to 16 bases. Germline V gene data show CDR1 as MGHRA and CDR2 as YSYEKL. The CDR3 is 16 residues long. The CDR3 nucleotides are TGCGCCAGCAGCCAGTTCGGGACAACTTCTTACAATGAGCAGTTCTTC. Amino acids: CASSQFGTTSYNEQFF.

V usage is TRBV28 and J usage is TRBJ1-5, with D possibly matching TRBD1 (6 bases). V was cut by 2 bases and J by 0 bases, with 20 bases left in between. The CDR3 loop spans 19 amino acids. CDR1 MDHEN and CDR2 SYDVKM come from the germline V gene. CDR3: CASSLKKGEPNLSNQPQHF. In DNA, the CDR3 is TGTGCCAGCAGTTTAAAAAAGGGGGAGCCAAACCTTAGCAATCAGCCCCAGCATTTT.

This chain joins TRBV14 and TRBJ2-7; D perhaps matches TRBD1 (5 bases). With 5 bases removed from V and 0 bases from J, the gap between germline ends came to 14 bases. CDR1 and CDR2 (germline): SGHDN, FVKESK. This CDR3 is built from 15 residues. The CDR3 spells CASSAIGVSSYEQYF. CDR3 DNA sequence: TGTGCCAGCAGCGCTATAGGGGTCAGCTCCTACGAGCAGTACTTC.

This chain joins TRBV7-9 and TRBJ2-3; D gene unclear. This CDR3 spans 14 amino acids. The V gene's germline CDR1 is SEHNR and CDR2 FQNEAQ (reference sequence). Trimming took 1 base from V and 8 from J, leaving 13 bases between them. DNA of the CDR3: TGTGCCAGCAGCTTAGAAAGTCCCGGCAGTACGCAGTATTTT. Its protein is CASSLESPGSTQYF.

J is TRBJ2-3 and V is TRBV27, with D perhaps matching TRBD2 (7 bases). Germline values: CDR1 MNHEY, CDR2 SMNVEV (reference sequence). The V and J ends lost 6 bases and 4 bases respectively, with 14 bases between them. This CDR3 region has 14 residues. The CDR3 DNA sequence: TGTGCCAGCAGGGGGGGGGCCGTAGCAGATACGCAGTATTTT. The encoded protein is CASRGGAVADTQYF.

The chain employs TRBV4-2 and TRBJ2-2, with D maybe TRBD2 (6 bases). The V end was cut by 1 base, the J end by 1 base, with 10 bases between. The germline V gene has CDR1 LGHNA and CDR2 YNFKEQ. The CDR3 spans 16 residues. Here the CDR3 reads CASSQVGRGNTGELFF. The CDR3 nucleotides read TGTGCCAGCAGCCAAGTTGGGCGGGGGAACACCGGGGAGCTGTTTTTT.

V usage is TRBV11-3 and J usage is TRBJ1-1; D is uncertain. CDR1 SGHNT and CDR2 YENEEA come from the germline V gene. The CDR3 length is 14 residues. V was trimmed by 1 base and J by 9 bases, leaving 15 bases between them. For the CDR3, the DNA is TGTGCCAGCAGCTTAGTAGGAGGGAGTTATAAAGCTTTCTTT. Amino acid sequence: CASSLVGGSYKAFF.

This clone has just a few counts. The rearrangement links TRBV5-3 to TRBJ1-1, with D uncertain. TRBV5-3 is treated as an ORF (open reading frame) with a function not yet certain. This CDR3 is 11 amino acids long. V dropped 0 bases and J dropped 11 bases, with 8 bases sitting between them. CDR3 DNA sequence: TGTGCCAGAAGCTTGGGTAGGGTGGCTTTCTTT. It yields the protein CARSLGRVAFF.

The chain has TRBV2 and TRBJ1-4; 9 bases fit TRBD1. The CDR3 runs to 20 residues. The germline gives CDR1 SNHLY, CDR2 FYNNEI. After removal of 8 bases from V and 3 bases from J, the junction contained 22 bases not matched to a gene. Written as DNA, the CDR3 is TGTGCCAGCTTACCCCCCTTCCCTGCGACAGGGGGGGACGCTAATGAAAAACTGTTTTTT. This sequence encodes CASLPPFPATGGDANEKLFF.

The V call is TRBV2, the J call TRBJ2-2, with 8 bases identical to TRBD2. This CDR3 has 16 residues. The V gene end was trimmed by 3 bases and the J gene end by 0 bases; junction bases not matched to a gene: 3. CDR1 and CDR2 (germline): SNHLY, FYNNEI. As DNA, the CDR3 is TGTGCCAGCAGTGATGTAGCGGGGCCGAACACCGGGGAGCTGTTTTTT. Protein sequence: CASSDVAGPNTGELFF.

The J gene is TRBJ1-1, the V gene TRBV11-2; 8 bases align to TRBD1. The germline gives CDR1 SGHAT, CDR2 FQNNGV. The CDR3 consists of 16 residues. Trimming took 4 bases from V and 2 from J; bases not matched to a gene: 9. The CDR3 sequence: CASSWARTGTNTEAFF. Written as DNA, the CDR3 is TGTGCCAGCAGCTGGGCCAGGACAGGGACTAACACTGAAGCTTTCTTT.

V is TRBV7-2 and J is TRBJ2-7, with TRBD2 matching 9 bases. The CDR3 is made up of 15 amino acids. Per germline, CDR1 SGHTA and CDR2 FQGNSA. J lost 2 bases, V lost 1 base, and 3 bases had no gene match. In nucleotides, the CDR3 is TGTGCCAGCAGCTTAGGAGCGGGGGGCCCCTACGAGCAGTACTTC. Translated, it gives CASSLGAGGPYEQYF.

The gene calls are TRBV4-1 and TRBJ2-3; D call uncertain. The CDR3 spans 14 residues. V was trimmed by 0 bases and J by 0 bases, leaving 4 bases between them. Germline V gives CDR1 MGHRA, CDR2 YSYEKL. This chain's CDR3 is CASSQDRSTDTQYF. CDR3 bases: TGCGCCAGCAGCCAAGATCGTAGCACAGATACGCAGTATTTT.

Comments on this clone: An end of the junction differs from the germline gene, which may be a read error. V is TRBV29-1 and J is TRBJ2-2, with 9 positions matching TRBD1. Germline lookup yields CDR1 SQVTM and CDR2 ANQGSEA. CDR3 length: 12 amino acids. Written as DNA, the CDR3 is TGCGGCGTAAGGACAGGGGTCGGGGAGCTGTTTTTT. Translating it yields CGVRTGVGELFF.

The gene calls are TRBV11-2 and TRBJ2-1; possible D gene TRBD2, 5 bases. The CDR3 contains 16 residues. The V and J ends lost 1 base and 0 bases respectively, with 10 bases between them. The germline V gene encodes CDR1 SGHAT and CDR2 FQNNGV. The CDR3, as DNA: TGTGCCAGCAGCTTAGTCCCGGGGAACTCCTACAATGAGCAGTTCTTC. It specifies CASSLVPGNSYNEQFF.

The gene calls are TRBV6-5 and TRBJ2-5; D gene ambiguous. CDR1 MNHEY and CDR2 SVGAGI come from the germline V gene. V lost 2 bases to trimming and J lost 4 bases, with 2 bases between them. The CDR3 extends over 11 amino acids. CDR3 sequence (DNA): TGTGCCAGCAGTTACCGAGAGACCCAGTACTTC. Translation: CASSYRETQYF.

The chain recombines TRBV2 with TRBJ1-1, with 9 bases that match TRBD1. J gave up 0 bases and V 4 bases, and 18 bases lay outside the gene matches. The CDR3 is 20 residues long. The germline gives CDR1 SNHLY, CDR2 FYNNEI. The CDR3 loop reads CASSGVTGQGKPRMNTEAFF. For the CDR3, the DNA is TGTGCCAGCAGTGGGGTGACGGGACAGGGCAAACCAAGAATGAACACTGAAGCTTTCTTT. The whole variable domain, remainder taken from reference TRBV2 and TRBJ1-1, is EPEVTQTPSHQVTQMGQEVILRCVPISNHLYFYWYRQILGQKVEFLVSFYNNEISEKSEIFDDQFSVERPDGSNFTLKIRSTKLEDSAMYFCASSGVTGQGKPRMNTEAFFGQGTRLTVV.

V is TRBV7-9 and J is TRBJ2-6; D gene uncertain. V lost 5 bases and J lost 2, with 1 base in between. From germline, CDR1 is SEHNR and CDR2 FQNEAQ (reference sequence). The CDR3 sequence is 12 residues long. The CDR3 here is CASSPGANVLTF. The CDR3 nucleotides read TGTGCCAGCAGCCCTGGGGCCAACGTCCTGACTTTC. The full variable domain, its missing parts supplied by reference TRBV7-9 and TRBJ2-6, is DTGVSQNPRHKITKRGQNVTFRCDPISEHNRLYWYRQTLGQGPEFLTYFQNEAQLEKSRLLSDRFSAERPKGSFSTLEIQRTEQGDSAMYLCASSPGANVLTFGAGSRLTVL.

The chain carries TRBV4-3 and TRBJ1-3; D is unresolved. The CDR3 consists of 15 residues. The V and J ends lost 0 bases and 2 bases respectively, with 8 bases between them. Germline assignment: CDR1 LGHNA and CDR2 YSLEER. Here the CDR3 DNA reads TGCGCCAGCAGCCAAGATGAAGGGACTGGAAACACCATATATTTT. This codes for CASSQDEGTGNTIYF.

CDR3 sequence (DNA): TGTGCCAACAGGGGTAGCGGGGACCCGTTCTTC. Its translation: CANRGSGDPFF. This chain joins TRBV6-1 and TRBJ2-1, with D possibly TRBD2 on 8 matching bases. This CDR3 has 11 amino acids. Germline CDR1 and CDR2: MNHNS and SASEGT. V was cut by 10 bases and J by 15 bases, with 19 bases left in between.

The chain employs TRBV5-5 and TRBJ2-2; no reliable D call. Trimming removed 2 bases at V and 6 bases at J, with 11 bases between. CDR1 and CDR2 from the germline V gene are SGHKS and YYEKEE (reference sequence). CDR3 size: 14 residues. The CDR3 sequence is CASSFPEQPGELFF. The DNA for the CDR3 is TGTGCCAGCAGCTTCCCTGAGCAGCCCGGGGAGCTGTTTTTT. The full variable domain, rest sourced from reference TRBV5-5 and TRBJ2-2, is DAGVTQSPTHLIKTRGQQVTLRCSPISGHKSVSWYQQVLGQGPQFIFQYYEKEERGRGNFPDRFSARQFPNYSSELNVNALLLGDSALYLCASSFPEQPGELFFGEGSRLTVL.

The gene calls are TRBV5-1 and TRBJ2-6; tentative D call: TRBD1 (5 bases). V gave up 0 bases and J gave up 2 bases, with 15 bases separating them. Germline V gene data show CDR1 as SGHRS and CDR2 as YFSETQ. The CDR3 has 18 residues. DNA of the CDR3: TGCGCCAGCAGCTTGGCCTCAAGGGGATTCGCTGGGGCCAACGTCCTGACTTTC. Amino acid sequence: CASSLASRGFAGANVLTF. Using reference TRBV5-1 and TRBJ2-6 for the parts outside the CDR3, the full variable domain is KAGVTQTPRYLIKTRGQQVTLSCSPISGHRSVSWYQQTPGQGLQFLFEYFSETQRNKGNFPGRFSGRQFSNSRSEMNVSTLELGDSALYLCASSLASRGFAGANVLTFGAGSRLTVL.

V gene TRBV28 combines with J gene TRBJ1-2, with 8 bases identical to TRBD1. CDR3 length: 14 residues. Germline loops: CDR1 MDHEN, CDR2 SYDVKM. V trimming: 5 bases; J trimming: 5 bases; junction bases outside the gene matches: 7. CDR3 sequence reads: CASSPVGQGYGYTF. DNA for the CDR3: TGTGCCAGCAGTCCCGTAGGACAGGGTTATGGCTACACCTTC.

V is TRBV5-1 and J is TRBJ1-1, with a possible D match to TRBD1 (6 bases). The CDR3 spans 16 residues. V lost 3 bases to trimming and J lost 1 base, with 16 bases between them. Looked up from germline, CDR1 is SGHRS and CDR2 is YFSETQ. CDR3 bases: TGCGCCAGCAGCTCCCCCCGGGACACTGGGAACACTGAAGCTTTCTTT. Its translation: CASSSPRDTGNTEAFF.